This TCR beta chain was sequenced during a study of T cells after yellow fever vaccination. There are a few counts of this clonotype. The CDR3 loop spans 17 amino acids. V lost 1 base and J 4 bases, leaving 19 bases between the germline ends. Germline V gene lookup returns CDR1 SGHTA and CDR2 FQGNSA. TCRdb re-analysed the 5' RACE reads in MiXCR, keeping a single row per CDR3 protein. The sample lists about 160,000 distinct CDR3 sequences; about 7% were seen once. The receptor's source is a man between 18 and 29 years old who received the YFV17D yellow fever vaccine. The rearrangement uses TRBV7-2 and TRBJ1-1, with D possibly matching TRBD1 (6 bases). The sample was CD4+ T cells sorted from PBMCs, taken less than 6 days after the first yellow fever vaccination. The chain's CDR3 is CASSLVLARGLSTEAFF. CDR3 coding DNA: TGTGCCAGCAGCTTAGTCCTTGCCAGGGGACTGAGCACTGAAGCTTTCTTT. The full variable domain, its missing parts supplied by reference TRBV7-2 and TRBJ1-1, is GAGVSQSPSNKVTEKGKDVELRCDPISGHTALYWYRQSLGQGLEFLIYFQGNSAPDKSGLPSDRFSAERTGGSVSTLTIQRTQQEDSAVYLCASSLVLARGLSTEAFFGQGTRLTVV.